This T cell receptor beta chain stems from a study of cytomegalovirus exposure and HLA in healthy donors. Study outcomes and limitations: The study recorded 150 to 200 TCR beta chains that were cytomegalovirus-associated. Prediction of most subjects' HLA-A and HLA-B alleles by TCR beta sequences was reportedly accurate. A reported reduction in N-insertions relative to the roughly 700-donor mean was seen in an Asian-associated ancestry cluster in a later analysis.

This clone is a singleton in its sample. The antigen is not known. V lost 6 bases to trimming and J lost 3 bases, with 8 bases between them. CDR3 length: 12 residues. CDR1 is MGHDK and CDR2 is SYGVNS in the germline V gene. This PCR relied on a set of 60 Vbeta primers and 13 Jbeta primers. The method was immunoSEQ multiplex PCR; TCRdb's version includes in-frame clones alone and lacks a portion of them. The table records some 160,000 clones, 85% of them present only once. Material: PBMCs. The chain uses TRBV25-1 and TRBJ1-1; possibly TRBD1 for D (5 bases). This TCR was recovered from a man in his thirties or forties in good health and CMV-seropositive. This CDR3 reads CASSGGYTEAFF. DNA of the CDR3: TGTGCCAGCAGCGGGGGGTACACTGAAGCTTTCTTT.